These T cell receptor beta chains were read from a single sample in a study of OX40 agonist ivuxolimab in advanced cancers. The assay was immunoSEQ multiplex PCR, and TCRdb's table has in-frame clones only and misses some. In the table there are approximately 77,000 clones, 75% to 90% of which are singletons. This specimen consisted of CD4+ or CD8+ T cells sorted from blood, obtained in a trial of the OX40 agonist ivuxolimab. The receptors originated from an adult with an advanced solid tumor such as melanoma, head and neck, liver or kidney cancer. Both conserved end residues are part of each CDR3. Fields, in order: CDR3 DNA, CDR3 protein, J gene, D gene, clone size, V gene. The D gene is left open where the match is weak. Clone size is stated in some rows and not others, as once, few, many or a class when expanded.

TGTGCCAGCAGCAAGCAGGGGTTAGAGACCCAGTACTTC	CASSKQGLETQYF	TRBJ2-5	-	-	TRBV7-3
TGTGCCATCAGTCTCACTGACAGCTCGAACACTGAAGCTTTCTTT	CAISLTDSSNTEAFF	TRBJ1-1	-	-	TRBV10-3
TGTGCCAGCAGCATGTCGGCGGGAGGGGGTACCCAAGAGACCCAGTACTTC	CASSMSAGGGTQETQYF	TRBJ2-5	TRBD2	-	TRBV9
TGTGCCAGTAGTCACAGCCCTCAATTAAACACCGGGGAGCTGTTTTTT	CASSHSPQLNTGELFF	TRBJ2-2	-	-	TRBV19
TGTGCCAGTAGTAGCCAGCACAAAAACATTCAGTACTTC	CASSSQHKNIQYF	TRBJ2-4	-	-	TRBV19
TGCGCCAGCAGCTCCCCCGGTGCGGGGGGTTACACCGGGGAGCTGTTTTTT	CASSSPGAGGYTGELFF	TRBJ2-2	TRBD2	-	TRBV5-1
TGCGCCAGCAGCTCAAATTGGCCTGTCCAAGAGACCCAGTACTTC	CASSSNWPVQETQYF	TRBJ2-5	-	-	TRBV5-1
TGCGCCAGCAGCGGCTCAGGGGGGGAATCACCCCTCCACTTT	CASSGSGGESPLHF	TRBJ1-6	TRBD1	-	TRBV5-1
TGTGCCAGCAGCTTAAACGGGAACACTGAAGCTTTCTTT	CASSLNGNTEAFF	TRBJ1-1	-	once	TRBV7-3
TGTGCCAGCTCACCAACGAACATTCAAGAGACCCAGTACTTC	CASSPTNIQETQYF	TRBJ2-5	-	-	TRBV18
TGTGCCACCAGCAGAGCAGGGTACGAGCAGTACTTC	CATSRAGYEQYF	TRBJ2-7	-	-	TRBV15
TGTGCCAGCAGCTTGGGGGATGGGTTCCGCGAGCAGTACTTC	CASSLGDGFREQYF	TRBJ2-7	-	-	TRBV5-6
TGTGCCAGCAGCCAAGACCCCCTAGCGGAGACCCAGTACTTC	CASSQDPLAETQYF	TRBJ2-5	-	few	TRBV4-2
TGTGCCAGCAGCTTATTTTTGAAAGTTACTGAAGCTTTCTTT	CASSLFLKVTEAFF	TRBJ1-1	-	-	TRBV7-8